This T cell receptor (beta chain) originates from a study of T cell responses to AZD1222 COVID-19 vaccine. The study, taken as a whole, reports: Nearly half of spike-specific TCRs reportedly target variant regions that are unmutated in the B.1.351 and B.1.1.7 variants.

Profiled with immunoSEQ multiplex PCR; TCRdb holds only in-frame clones, not every one. The table lists roughly 110,000 clones, approximately 90% of them singletons. This CDR3 spans 14 amino acids. From germline, CDR1 is SGHAT and CDR2 FQNNGV. V lost 5 bases and J lost 3; bases outside the gene matches: 3. Concerning this clone: Its antigen is unknown.

The TCR sequence derives from an adult in good health. The chain combines TRBV11-2 with TRBJ1-1, with TRBD1 matching over 10 bases. This specimen consisted of peripheral blood, obtained on day 0 of AZD1222 vaccination. CDR3 in amino acids: CASSLTGGYTEAFF. CDR3 nucleotide sequence: TGTGCCAGCAGCCTGACAGGGGGCTACACTGAAGCTTTCTTT.